These 12 T cell receptor beta chains were sequenced from one sample in a study of beta chain features in type 1 diabetes (dated by TCRdb to 2016 to 2018). Library preparation was by the immunoSEQ multiplex PCR assay. The entire isolated RNA was reverse transcribed using the High Capacity cDNA Reverse Transcription Kit, and thus expressed TCRB transcripts were sequenced. Entries here come from immuneACCESS through TCRdb and include only in-frame sequences with V and J called. Some clones fail to appear in such tables; in the studies checked, an unresolved V gene covers under half of the shortfall, and the cause of the remainder is unknown. Recorded for this sample are 300,000 to 450,000 clones; around 20% of them occurred a single time. The ten largest account for around 0.045% of the sample. Sequencing was carried out using naive CD4+ T cells from blood. Read against the paper, the sample's cell subset or site label means: true naive CD4+ T cells. These receptors all stem from a woman between 18 and 29 years old in good health.

The gene calls are TRBV2 and TRBJ1-6; TRBD1 agrees at 9 bases. Trimming took 4 bases from V and 10 from J; bases not matched to a gene: 8. The CDR3 loop spans 15 amino acids. Germline-derived CDR1 and CDR2 are SNHLY and FYNNEI. CDR3 sequence reads: CASSAQTGGRSPLHF. CDR3 DNA: TGTGCCAGCAGTGCCCAGACAGGGGGTCGCTCACCCCTCCACTTT.

The V call is TRBV6-5, the J call TRBJ2-1, with a tentative D call TRBD2 (6 bases). Germline V CDR1 and CDR2: MNHEY, SVGAGI. This CDR3 is built from 14 residues. V gave up 8 bases and J gave up 6 bases, with 17 bases separating them. The CDR3: CASGPGGMANEQFF. The DNA for the CDR3 is TGTGCCAGCGGGCCCGGAGGGATGGCCAATGAGCAGTTCTTC.

This clone turned up a few times. J is TRBJ2-3 and V is TRBV30; D unclear. The CDR3 runs to 15 residues. Germline V gene lookup returns CDR1 GTSNPN and CDR2 SVGIG (reference sequence). V was shortened by 3 bases and J by 2 bases, with 15 bases between the two germline ends. This chain's CDR3 is CAWSGGERLTDTQYF. CDR3 bases: TGTGCCTGGAGCGGCGGCGAAAGACTCACAGATACGCAGTATTTT.

This sequence joins TRBV29-1 and TRBJ1-4; 10 nucleotides line up with TRBD1. There are 13 residues in the CDR3. Germline CDR1 reads SQVTM; CDR2 reads ANQGSEA. V shed 6 bases, J shed 8 bases, and the junction held 6 bases outside the gene matches. CDR3 nucleotides: TGCAGCGTCCGACAGGGGGCGGAAGAAAAACTGTTTTTT. Residues: CSVRQGAEEKLFF.

In this sample, this clone turned up a few times. The V gene is TRBV7-9, the J gene TRBJ1-4, with 9 bases fitting TRBD1. Trimming cost V 5 bases and J 5 bases; bases outside gene matches: 3. The CDR3 covers 14 residues. In germline, CDR1 is SEHNR, CDR2 FQNEAQ (reference sequence). CDR3 in amino acids: CASSPGTGNEKLFF. As DNA, the CDR3 is TGTGCCAGCAGCCCTGGGACAGGGAATGAAAAACTGTTTTTT.

The sample holds a few counts of this clone. V is TRBV5-1 and J is TRBJ2-1, with 8 bases lining up with TRBD2. The CDR3 loop spans 17 amino acids. The V gene end was trimmed by 4 bases and the J gene end by 9 bases; junction bases not matched to a gene: 18. CDR1 is SGHRS, CDR2 YFSETQ, per germline. The CDR3 sequence is CASSPGASGGLFGEQFF. Written as DNA, the CDR3 is TGCGCCAGCAGCCCCGGGGCCAGCGGGGGCCTATTTGGTGAGCAGTTCTTC. Based on the CDR3 plus reference TRBV5-1 and TRBJ2-1, the full variable domain is KAGVTQTPRYLIKTRGQQVTLSCSPISGHRSVSWYQQTPGQGLQFLFEYFSETQRNKGNFPGRFSGRQFSNSRSEMNVSTLELGDSALYLCASSPGASGGLFGEQFFGPGTRLTVL.

This clone has a handful of counts. The chain has TRBV9 and TRBJ1-2; 8 nucleotides align to TRBD1. This CDR3 contains 15 residues. CDR1 and CDR2 (germline): SGDLS, YYNGEE. Trimming cost V 4 bases and J 1 base; bases outside gene matches: 6. The CDR3 spells CASSTRTGSNYGYTF. The CDR3 DNA sequence: TGTGCCAGCAGCACCAGGACAGGGAGTAACTATGGCTACACCTTC.

This chain connects TRBV4-2 to TRBJ2-7, with 8 positions matching TRBD2. CDR1 and CDR2 (germline): LGHNA, YNFKEQ. The CDR3 runs to 17 residues. V shed 3 bases, J shed 2 bases, and the junction held 12 bases outside the gene matches. CDR3 residues: CASSQTGVGLGPYEQYF. In DNA, the CDR3 is TGTGCCAGCAGCCAGACGGGGGTGGGACTAGGACCCTACGAGCAGTACTTC.

This clone appeared a few times. The J gene is TRBJ2-5, the V gene TRBV10-3; tentatively, D is TRBD1 (6 bases). The germline V gene encodes CDR1 ENHRY and CDR2 SYGVKD. The ends were cut back, 3 bases at V and 5 bases at J, with 16 bases in the middle. This CDR3 spans 15 amino acids. In DNA, the CDR3 is TGTGCCATCAGTGAATACTCAGGGGCGGGCGAGACCCAGTACTTC. Protein product: CAISEYSGAGETQYF.

This clone was observed a handful of times. The J gene is TRBJ2-1, the V gene TRBV30; the D is unclear. The length of the CDR3 is 13 residues. V was clipped by 3 bases and J by 4 bases, with 10 bases between them. Germline assignment: CDR1 GTSNPN and CDR2 SVGIG (reference sequence). DNA for the CDR3: TGTGCCTGGAGAAGAGTACCATACAATGAGCAGTTCTTC. Its protein product is CAWRRVPYNEQFF.

V and J are TRBV7-2 and TRBJ2-1; D remains ambiguous. In germline, CDR1 is SGHTA, CDR2 FQGNSA. CDR3 length: 12 residues. The ends were cut back, 1 base at V and 7 bases at J, with 5 bases in the middle. Here the CDR3 DNA reads TGTGCCAGCAGCTTAGTATCTAATGAGCAGTTCTTC. It yields the protein CASSLVSNEQFF.

Comments on this clone: Distinct nucleotide sequences in the sample also encode this CDR3. The rearrangement links TRBV5-1 to TRBJ1-5; tentative D call: TRBD1 (6 bases). CDR1 is SGHRS and CDR2 is YFSETQ in the germline V gene. Trimming removed 5 bases at V and 4 bases at J, with 10 bases between. This CDR3 comprises 13 residues. The CDR3 is CASSLQGNQPQHF. The CDR3 nucleotides are TGCGCCAGCAGTCTACAGGGAAATCAGCCCCAGCATTTT. Using reference TRBV5-1 and TRBJ1-5 for the parts outside the CDR3, the full variable domain is KAGVTQTPRYLIKTRGQQVTLSCSPISGHRSVSWYQQTPGQGLQFLFEYFSETQRNKGNFPGRFSGRQFSNSRSEMNVSTLELGDSALYLCASSLQGNQPQHFGDGTRLSIL.